One sample yielded the 17 T cell receptor beta chains listed below, sequenced in a study of graft-versus-host responses after intestinal transplantation. Their recognized antigens are unknown. Some clones are missing from TCRdb's copy, which holds only in-frame ones; the method was immunoSEQ multiplex PCR. The table lists around 97,000 clones, 93% of them singletons. This specimen was unstimulated CD8+ T cells sorted from spleen or lymph node cells, taken before intestinal transplant. These receptors were taken from a human donor who received an intestinal transplant.

This clone was counted only a few times. This chain joins TRBV7-9 and TRBJ1-4; D unresolved. Germline CDR1 SEHNR, CDR2 FQNEAQ (reference sequence). The CDR3 sequence is 15 residues long. The V gene lost 1 base and the J gene lost 3 bases, with 9 bases spanning the gap. The CDR3 is CASSLVGEANEKLFF. In DNA, the CDR3 is TGTGCCAGCAGCTTAGTGGGTGAGGCTAATGAAAAACTGTTTTTT.

This chain links TRBV2 with TRBJ1-4, with unresolved D. The germline V gene encodes CDR1 SNHLY and CDR2 FYNNEI. The CDR3 loop spans 14 amino acids. The V end lost 1 base, the J end lost 0 bases, and 3 bases lay between the germline ends. CDR3 DNA sequence: TGTGCCAGCAGTGAAGGAGCAACTAATGAAAAACTGTTTTTT. It is translated as CASSEGATNEKLFF.

The CDR3 region is CAWSGQFSNQPQHF. In DNA, the CDR3 is TGTGCCTGGAGTGGACAGTTTAGCAATCAGCCCCAGCATTTT. This chain uses TRBV30 with TRBJ1-5, with TRBD1 as a possible D gene (5 bases). Trimming took 1 base from V and 0 from J, leaving 7 bases between them. This CDR3 has 14 amino acids. CDR1 is GTSNPN and CDR2 is SVGIG in the germline V gene (reference sequence).

For this clone: At one boundary the junction diverges from the germline segment, which might be a read error. The chain employs TRBV15 and TRBJ2-5, with a tentative D call TRBD1 (5 bases). This CDR3 spans 14 amino acids. Germline lookup yields CDR1 LNHNV and CDR2 YYDKDF (reference sequence). The CDR3 loop reads CATSSIDSQEAQYF. The CDR3 DNA is TGTGCCACCAGCAGCATTGACAGCCAAGAGGCCCAGTACTTC. Full variable domain (remainder filled in from reference TRBV15 and TRBJ2-5): DAMVIQNPRYQVTQFGKPVTLSCSQTLNHNVMYWYQQKSSQAPKLLFHYYDKDFNNEADTPDNFQSRRPNTSFCFLDIRSPGLGDTAMYLCATSSIDSQEAQYFGPGTRLLVL.

The chain links TRBV7-9 to TRBJ2-1; 7 nucleotides align to TRBD2. CDR3 size: 14 residues. Germline trimming cut 3 bases from V and 6 bases from J; bases unmatched to any gene: 5. Germline CDR1 SEHNR, CDR2 FQNEAQ (reference sequence). In nucleotides, the CDR3 is TGTGCCAGCAGCTTGAAGACTAGCCCCAATGAGCAGTTCTTC. Protein: CASSLKTSPNEQFF.

The J gene is TRBJ1-1, the V gene TRBV7-8; 7 positions agree with TRBD1. There are 11 residues in the CDR3. Looked up from germline, CDR1 is SGHVS and CDR2 is FQNEAQ. V shed 6 bases, J shed 11 bases, and the junction held 6 bases outside the gene matches. CDR3 protein: CASRSGGIAFF. The CDR3 coding sequence is TGTGCCAGCAGGTCAGGGGGGATCGCTTTCTTT.

A single count supports this clone. J is TRBJ2-3 and V is TRBV12-5; weak D call: TRBD1 (6 bases). The germline V and J ends were trimmed by 3 bases and 0 bases, with 10 bases remaining between them. There are 15 residues in the CDR3. Germline lookup yields CDR1 LGHNT and CDR2 FRNRAP. The CDR3 coding sequence is TGTGCTAGTGGTTTCCGGGACACTAGCACAGATACGCAGTATTTT. It yields the protein CASGFRDTSTDTQYF. Filled out from reference TRBV12-5 and TRBJ2-3, the complete variable domain reads DARVTQTPRHKVTEMGQEVTMRCQPILGHNTVFWYRQTMMQGLELLAYFRNRAPLDDSGMPKDRFSAEMPDATLATLKIQPSEPRDSAVYFCASGFRDTSTDTQYFGPGTRLTVL.

The chain combines TRBV2 with TRBJ1-5, with a weak D call TRBD1 (5 bases). CDR1 is SNHLY and CDR2 is FYNNEI in the germline V gene. Trimming shortened V by 3 bases and J by 1 base, and 13 bases separated the two germline ends. CDR3 length: 16 amino acids. The CDR3 protein is CASSDARGLSNQPQHF. Written as DNA, the CDR3 is TGTGCCAGCAGTGATGCTCGGGGACTAAGCAATCAGCCCCAGCATTTT.

The gene calls are TRBV11-3 and TRBJ1-1, with no clear D. Trimming removed 4 bases at V and 0 bases at J, with 12 bases between. This CDR3 comprises 15 residues. Germline CDR1 reads SGHNT; CDR2 reads YENEEA. This CDR3 reads CASSSPKTLNTEAFF. CDR3 bases: TGTGCCAGCAGCTCTCCAAAAACCCTGAACACTGAAGCTTTCTTT.

The chain couples TRBV15 to TRBJ1-5, with D hard to call. The length of the CDR3 is 13 residues. The V and J ends lost 4 bases and 3 bases respectively, with 7 bases between them. Germline V gene lookup returns CDR1 LNHNV and CDR2 YYDKDF (reference sequence). The CDR3 protein is CATSMNTNQPQHF. Here the CDR3 DNA reads TGTGCCACCAGCATGAACACCAATCAGCCCCAGCATTTT. Together with reference TRBV15 and TRBJ1-5, the CDR3 gives the full variable domain: DAMVIQNPRYQVTQFGKPVTLSCSQTLNHNVMYWYQQKSSQAPKLLFHYYDKDFNNEADTPDNFQSRRPNTSFCFLDIRSPGLGDTAMYLCATSMNTNQPQHFGDGTRLSIL.

The chain uses TRBV7-9 and TRBJ1-1, with no clear D. Germline assignment: CDR1 SEHNR and CDR2 FQNEAQ (reference sequence). Trimming removed 4 bases from V and 7 bases from J, with 7 bases in between. The CDR3 loop spans 11 amino acids. The chain's CDR3 is CASSSGLEAFF. The CDR3 DNA follows: TGTGCCAGCAGCTCGGGCCTTGAAGCTTTCTTT.

The chain recombines TRBV6-6 with TRBJ2-7; D uncertain. V was cut by 3 bases and J by 5 bases, with 11 bases left in between. The germline gives CDR1 MNHNY, CDR2 SVGAGI (reference sequence). This CDR3 is built from 13 residues. The CDR3 DNA reads TGTGCCAGCAGTTATTTGCTTCGGGACGAGCAGTACTTC. This translates into CASSYLLRDEQYF.

The chain links TRBV7-9 to TRBJ2-7; D unresolved. V dropped 5 bases and J dropped 3 bases, with 14 bases sitting between them. This CDR3 has 14 amino acids. Germline V CDR1 and CDR2: SEHNR, FQNEAQ (reference sequence). The CDR3 DNA follows: TGTGCCAGCAGCACGGACCTGGACCTCTACGAGCAGTACTTC. Its protein product is CASSTDLDLYEQYF.

The chain is built from TRBV2 and TRBJ2-1; D is unresolved. The CDR3 loop spans 13 amino acids. The germline V gene has CDR1 SNHLY and CDR2 FYNNEI. V was clipped by 5 bases and J by 4 bases, with 9 bases between them. In DNA form, the CDR3 reads TGTGCCAGCAGTACGGCCCAATACAATGAGCAGTTCTTC. It codes for CASSTAQYNEQFF.

This clone was seen once. The DNA of the CDR3 is TGCGCCAGCAGCTCCCGATTTGCGGGGGGGCTCGATGAGCAGTTCTTC. Translated, it gives CASSSRFAGGLDEQFF. This chain uses TRBV4-1 with TRBJ2-1; 9 bases fit TRBD2. The trim removed 5 bases at V and 8 bases at J, leaving 13 bases unmatched. Germline V gives CDR1 MGHRA, CDR2 YSYEKL. The CDR3 covers 16 residues.

DNA for the CDR3: TGTGCCAGCGGGGGACTAGCGGGATGGGGCACAGATACGCAGTATTTT. Amino acid sequence: CASGGLAGWGTDTQYF. The chain has TRBV27 and TRBJ2-3; 13 bases are a match to TRBD2. V lost 8 bases to trimming and J lost 1 base; unmatched junction nucleotides: 6. This CDR3 spans 16 amino acids. Per germline, CDR1 MNHEY and CDR2 SMNVEV (reference sequence).

The chain combines TRBV29-1 with TRBJ2-7, with no clear D. This CDR3 region has 11 residues. Germline CDR1 is SQVTM and CDR2 is ANQGSEA. Deletions cut 4 bases from V and 6 bases from J, with 10 bases between. The CDR3 protein is CSVVSGPEQYF. The CDR3 DNA reads TGCAGCGTTGTTTCCGGGCCCGAGCAGTACTTC.